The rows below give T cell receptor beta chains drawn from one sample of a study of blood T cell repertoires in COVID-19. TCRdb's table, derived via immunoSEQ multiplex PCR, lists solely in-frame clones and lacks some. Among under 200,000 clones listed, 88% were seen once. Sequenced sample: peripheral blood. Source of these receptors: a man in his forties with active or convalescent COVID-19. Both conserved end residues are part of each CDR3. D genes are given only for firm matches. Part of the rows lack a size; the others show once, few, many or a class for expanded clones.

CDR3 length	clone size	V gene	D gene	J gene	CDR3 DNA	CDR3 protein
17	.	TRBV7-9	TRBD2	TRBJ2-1	TGTGCCAGCAGCATTACTTTTAGCGGGAGGAGGTACAATGAGCAGTTCTTC	CASSITFSGRRYNEQFF
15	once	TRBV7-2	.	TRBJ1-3	TGTGCCAGCAGCTTAAGTAGAACTCGGGGAAACACCATATATTTT	CASSLSRTRGNTIYF
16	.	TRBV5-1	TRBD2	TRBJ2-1	TGCGCCAGCAGCTTGAAGCAAAGCGGGGGGCAGGGTGAGCAGTTCTTC	CASSLKQSGGQGEQFF
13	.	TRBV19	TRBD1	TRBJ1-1	TGTGCCAGTAGTACGACAGGGGGCTTTGAAGCTTTCTTT	CASSTTGGFEAFF
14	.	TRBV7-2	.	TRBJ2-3	TGTGCCAGCAGCTTGGGGGGATGGTCAGATACGCAGTATTTT	CASSLGGWSDTQYF
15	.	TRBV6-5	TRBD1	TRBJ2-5	TGTGCCAGCAATTCCGGGACAGGGCGGCAAGAGACCCAGTACTTC	CASNSGTGRQETQYF
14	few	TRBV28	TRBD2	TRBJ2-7	TGTGCCAGCAGTTTAGGCGGGAGTGGGTACGAGCAGTACTTC	CASSLGGSGYEQYF
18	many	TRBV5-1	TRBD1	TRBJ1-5	TGCGCCAGCAGCTTGGGGCCTACAGGGGGCGTGGGCAATCAGCCCCAGCATTTT	CASSLGPTGGVGNQPQHF
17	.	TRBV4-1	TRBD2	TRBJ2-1	TGCGCCAGCAGCCAAGAGGGCAGCGGGGTCTCCTACAATGAGCAGTTCTTC	CASSQEGSGVSYNEQFF
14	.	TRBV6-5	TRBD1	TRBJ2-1	TGTGCCAGCAAGACGGGGACAGGGGTTAATGAGCAGTTCTTC	CASKTGTGVNEQFF
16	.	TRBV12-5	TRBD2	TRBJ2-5	TGTGCTAGTGGTCGTTCTCTCACCGGGGGGATGGAGACCCAGTACTTC	CASGRSLTGGMETQYF
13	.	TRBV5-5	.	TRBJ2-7	TGTGCCAGCAGCTTGGCCTTGTCCTACGAGCAGTACTTC	CASSLALSYEQYF
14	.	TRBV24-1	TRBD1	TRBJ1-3	TGTGCCACCAGGGGACAGAGCTCTGGAAACACCATATATTTT	CATRGQSSGNTIYF
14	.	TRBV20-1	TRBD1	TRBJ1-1	TGCAGTGCTAGTGTCGGGACAGTTAACACTGAAGCTTTCTTT	CSASVGTVNTEAFF
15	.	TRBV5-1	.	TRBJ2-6	TGCGCCAGCAGCCCGGACACTGCGGGGGCCAACGTCCTGACTTTC	CASSPDTAGANVLTF
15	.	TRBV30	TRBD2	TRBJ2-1	TGTGCCTGGACTAGCGGGAGTTGGGGGAGGGATGAGCAGTTCTTC	CAWTSGSWGRDEQFF
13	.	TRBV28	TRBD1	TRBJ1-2	TGTGCCAGCAGTTCTTCAGGGGGTAATGGCTACACCTTC	CASSSSGGNGYTF
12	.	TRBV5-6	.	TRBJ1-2	TGTGCCAGCAGCTTGTCAGGGCGCGGCTACACCTTC	CASSLSGRGYTF
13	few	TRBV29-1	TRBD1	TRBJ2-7	TGCAGCGTTTCCGACAGGGAACTGGGGGAGCAGTACTTC	CSVSDRELGEQYF
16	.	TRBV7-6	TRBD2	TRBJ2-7	TGTGCCAGCAGCCCGGGACTAGCGGGAGGAAGCTACGAGCAGTACTTC	CASSPGLAGGSYEQYF